This TCR beta chain was sequenced during a study of T cells in Graves' hyperthyroidism and ophthalmopathy. Study-wide results and limits: Among clonotypes expanded in thyroid above 0.001, most were also found in blood. A 13 V-J signature model discriminated ophthalmopathy versus stable hyperthyroidism.

PBMCs were obtained from about 10 ml fresh peripheral blood. Amplification of TCR beta CDR3 regions was performed using RNA transcripts as template. An initial round of RT-PCR targeting the TCR CDR3 relied on the HTBI primer set. TCRdb passed the multiplex PCR reads through MiXCR, listing each CDR3 protein once. The repertoire holds 340,000 or so distinct CDR3 sequences, with around 17% as singletons. This clonotype has a count of ten or more. Its antigen is still unknown. V shed 1 base and J shed 8 bases, with 11 bases lying between them. The germline V gene has CDR1 LGHDT and CDR2 YNNKEL (reference sequence). The CDR3 has 13 amino acids.

This sequence joins TRBV3-1 and TRBJ1-2, with D uncertain. The sequenced sample was blood. The sequence came from a man aged 25 to 45 with Graves' hyperthyroidism. The DNA for the CDR3 is TGTGCCAGCAGCCAAGTCGGAGAGGAGGGCTACACCTTC. Translated: CASSQVGEEGYTF.